Listed below are T cell receptor beta chains from one sample, sequenced in a study of siplizumab effects on memory and regulatory T cells. Produced via immunoSEQ multiplex PCR; TCRdb's table is partial and in-frame only. The sample consists of about 69,000 clones, roughly 88% of them appearing once. The sample taken for sequencing was Tregs sorted from blood. Receptors were obtained from a human donor in good health. The CDR3 runs from the conserved cysteine through the conserved F or W. A D gene is named only where the DNA matches it firmly. Clone size is shown for a subset of rows, as once, few, many or a class of expanded clone.

V gene: TRBV6-5; D gene: -; clone size: -; J gene: TRBJ2-5; CDR3 protein: CASSRTVQETQYF
V gene: TRBV18; D gene: -; clone size: -; J gene: TRBJ2-7; CDR3 protein: CASSPYGTASQSYEQYF
V gene: TRBV7-8; D gene: -; clone size: -; J gene: TRBJ1-4; CDR3 protein: CASSLSEKEKLFF
V gene: TRBV28; D gene: -; clone size: -; J gene: TRBJ1-2; CDR3 protein: CASSFGQGVGYTF
V gene: TRBV5-8; D gene: -; clone size: -; J gene: TRBJ2-6; CDR3 protein: CASSLAYLGPSGANVLTF
V gene: TRBV11-2; D gene: TRBD2; clone size: -; J gene: TRBJ2-5; CDR3 protein: CASSRTSGDQETQYF
V gene: TRBV27; D gene: -; clone size: -; J gene: TRBJ2-7; CDR3 protein: CASSLSMHSGTYEQYF
V gene: TRBV5-4; D gene: TRBD1; clone size: -; J gene: TRBJ2-3; CDR3 protein: CASSGTGGGTDTQYF
V gene: TRBV11-2; D gene: -; clone size: -; J gene: TRBJ1-4; CDR3 protein: CASSPFSTTREKLFF
V gene: TRBV5-1; D gene: TRBD1; clone size: -; J gene: TRBJ2-4; CDR3 protein: CASQPTGGENIQYF
V gene: TRBV7-3; D gene: -; clone size: once; J gene: TRBJ2-2; CDR3 protein: CASSSKRTGELFF
V gene: TRBV12-5; D gene: TRBD1; clone size: -; J gene: TRBJ1-2; CDR3 protein: CASGLVGQGMGYTF
V gene: TRBV4-3; D gene: -; clone size: few; J gene: TRBJ2-1; CDR3 protein: CASSQDRGGNNEQFF
V gene: TRBV6-1; D gene: -; clone size: -; J gene: TRBJ2-1; CDR3 protein: CASSVYSEQFF
V gene: TRBV5-1; D gene: TRBD1; clone size: -; J gene: TRBJ2-7; CDR3 protein: CASSTGQGRYEQYF
V gene: TRBV5-1; D gene: -; clone size: -; J gene: TRBJ2-1; CDR3 protein: CASSLEGLEYNEQFF
V gene: TRBV15; D gene: TRBD2; clone size: -; J gene: TRBJ2-1; CDR3 protein: CATSRDYPGGPRDEQFF
V gene: TRBV11-3; D gene: -; clone size: once; J gene: TRBJ1-1; CDR3 protein: CASSSPLGANTEAFF
V gene: TRBV30; D gene: TRBD1; clone size: -; J gene: TRBJ1-5; CDR3 protein: CAWSSGGQPQHF
V gene: TRBV30; D gene: TRBD2; clone size: -; J gene: TRBJ2-3; CDR3 protein: CAWSAGLAGADTQYF
V gene: TRBV15; D gene: TRBD1; clone size: -; J gene: TRBJ2-1; CDR3 protein: CATSREGQGYNEQFF
V gene: TRBV25-1; D gene: -; clone size: -; J gene: TRBJ2-1; CDR3 protein: CASSEVQRQFF
V gene: TRBV7-8; D gene: -; clone size: -; J gene: TRBJ2-7; CDR3 protein: CASTPARGFYEQYF
V gene: TRBV4-1; D gene: -; clone size: once; J gene: TRBJ2-1; CDR3 protein: CASSQLDLLSYNEQFF
V gene: TRBV5-1; D gene: -; clone size: -; J gene: TRBJ2-5; CDR3 protein: CASSLEPPVGTQYF
V gene: TRBV28; D gene: -; clone size: -; J gene: TRBJ2-7; CDR3 protein: CASSFGGRETYEQYF
V gene: TRBV5-4; D gene: -; clone size: -; J gene: TRBJ2-1; CDR3 protein: CASSLVSGIHNEQFF
V gene: TRBV7-8; D gene: TRBD1; clone size: -; J gene: TRBJ1-6; CDR3 protein: CASSLALTGSSYNSPLHF
V gene: TRBV7-6; D gene: TRBD1; clone size: -; J gene: TRBJ1-2; CDR3 protein: CASSKGQGGGYTF
V gene: TRBV5-1; D gene: TRBD2; clone size: few; J gene: TRBJ2-7; CDR3 protein: CASSLAGGNEQYF
V gene: TRBV19; D gene: -; clone size: -; J gene: TRBJ1-2; CDR3 protein: CASITSGGRGYTF
V gene: TRBV15; D gene: TRBD2; clone size: -; J gene: TRBJ2-2; CDR3 protein: CATSRLAGAFYPGELFF
V gene: TRBV19; D gene: -; clone size: -; J gene: TRBJ1-1; CDR3 protein: CASSAQGGTEAFF
V gene: TRBV12-5; D gene: TRBD2; clone size: -; J gene: TRBJ2-3; CDR3 protein: CASSSGSRTDTQYF
V gene: TRBV5-4; D gene: -; clone size: -; J gene: TRBJ2-3; CDR3 protein: CASSSAGPSTDTQYF
V gene: TRBV6-4; D gene: TRBD2; clone size: -; J gene: TRBJ2-1; CDR3 protein: CASRASGFTYNEQFF
V gene: TRBV5-4; D gene: -; clone size: -; J gene: TRBJ1-1; CDR3 protein: CASSGPREHTEAFF
V gene: TRBV7-3; D gene: -; clone size: -; J gene: TRBJ2-1; CDR3 protein: CASSRQGGLAYNEQFF
V gene: TRBV19; D gene: TRBD1; clone size: -; J gene: TRBJ2-2; CDR3 protein: CASSSVFQGVWGLTGELFF
V gene: TRBV21-1; D gene: -; clone size: -; J gene: TRBJ2-2; CDR3 protein: CASSKEDAGNRSGELFF
V gene: TRBV5-4; D gene: TRBD1; clone size: -; J gene: TRBJ2-3; CDR3 protein: CASSPRDRVTDTQYF
V gene: TRBV5-1; D gene: -; clone size: -; J gene: TRBJ1-1; CDR3 protein: CASSYGVMNTEAFF
V gene: TRBV9; D gene: TRBD1; clone size: -; J gene: TRBJ2-7; CDR3 protein: CASSTGTGSVYEQYF
V gene: TRBV5-1; D gene: -; clone size: -; J gene: TRBJ2-7; CDR3 protein: CASSLIVGAGVGVYEQYF
V gene: TRBV7-2; D gene: -; clone size: few; J gene: TRBJ1-5; CDR3 protein: CASSLRAGKDQPQHF
V gene: TRBV5-4; D gene: TRBD1; clone size: -; J gene: TRBJ1-6; CDR3 protein: CASSSGDRGVSPLHF
V gene: TRBV27; D gene: TRBD2; clone size: few; J gene: TRBJ2-7; CDR3 protein: CASRFSGMGEQYF
V gene: TRBV7-2; D gene: -; clone size: -; J gene: TRBJ2-2; CDR3 protein: CASRRDSYGELFF
V gene: TRBV7-9; D gene: -; clone size: -; J gene: TRBJ2-3; CDR3 protein: CASSLVADTQYF
V gene: TRBV11-3; D gene: -; clone size: -; J gene: TRBJ2-1; CDR3 protein: CASSPGSRANEQFF
V gene: TRBV7-3; D gene: TRBD2; clone size: -; J gene: TRBJ2-3; CDR3 protein: CASSHRLAGSADTQYF
V gene: TRBV7-2; D gene: -; clone size: -; J gene: TRBJ2-5; CDR3 protein: CASSPQETQYF
V gene: TRBV7-9; D gene: -; clone size: -; J gene: TRBJ1-2; CDR3 protein: CASSSMLRDGYTF
V gene: TRBV9; D gene: -; clone size: -; J gene: TRBJ1-2; CDR3 protein: CASSAGSTGRYGYTF
V gene: TRBV11-2; D gene: -; clone size: -; J gene: TRBJ2-1; CDR3 protein: CASSFFGDISFF
V gene: TRBV6-1; D gene: -; clone size: -; J gene: TRBJ2-2; CDR3 protein: CASRLGSGELFF
V gene: TRBV19; D gene: TRBD1; clone size: -; J gene: TRBJ2-1; CDR3 protein: CASSNRGYNEQFF
V gene: TRBV5-1; D gene: -; clone size: -; J gene: TRBJ2-3; CDR3 protein: CASSLAATDTQYF
V gene: TRBV2; D gene: -; clone size: -; J gene: TRBJ1-2; CDR3 protein: CASSPTGLNGYTF